This T cell receptor beta chain was sequenced for a study of control samples from healthy donors and cancer patients. The table came from immunoSEQ multiplex PCR; TCRdb's copy has only in-frame clones and leaves some out. The repertoire holds about 110,000 clones, with 90% as singletons. Germline V gene sequence: CDR1 SNHLY, CDR2 FYNNEI. The CDR3 sequence is 14 residues long. V dropped 6 bases and J dropped 2 bases, with 12 bases sitting between them. Sequencing used blood. The J gene is TRBJ2-3, the V gene TRBV2; no reliable D call. This clonotype was obtained from a human donor in good health. The donor label of this sample is uncertain. The CDR3 is CASRSLQATDTQYF. CDR3 nucleotide sequence: TGTGCCAGCAGGTCCCTCCAGGCCACAGATACGCAGTATTTT. Using reference TRBV2 and TRBJ2-3 for the parts outside the CDR3, the full variable domain is EPEVTQTPSHQVTQMGQEVILRCVPISNHLYFYWYRQILGQKVEFLVSFYNNEISEKSEIFDDQFSVERPDGSNFTLKIRSTKLEDSAMYFCASRSLQATDTQYFGPGTRLTVL.